This T cell receptor (beta chain) came from a study of T cell repertoires in cytomegalovirus infection. Whole-study context: Peptides in the study included HLA-C-restricted and HLA-B-restricted CMV epitopes. Signatures in public TCR beta sequences pointed to both CMV infection and matching HLA type.

This clonotype was found a few times. Its specificity is not known. TCRdb redid the calling of the reads with MiXCR, one entry per CDR3 protein. Of over 45,000 distinct CDR3 sequences in the sample, under 25% were seen once. Unmatched junction bases numbered 4, after V lost 5 bases and J lost 6 bases. CDR3 length: 13 residues. Germline assignment: CDR1 LNHDA and CDR2 SQIVND (reference sequence). The sequence was collected from a human donor in good health (CMV status not recorded). Some clones in this sample may be carry-over from other donors' samples. The material sequenced was CD8+ T cells from cultured PBMCs, taken from culture after CMV antigen stimulation. V is TRBV19 and J is TRBJ2-1, with 7 bases lining up with TRBD1. CDR3 amino acids: CASSATGSNEQFF. The CDR3 nucleotides read TGTGCCAGTAGTGCGACAGGGAGCAATGAGCAGTTCTTC.